This T cell receptor (beta chain) is drawn from a study of cytomegalovirus exposure and HLA in healthy donors. Notes on this clone: Its antigen is currently unknown.

Both 60 Vbeta primers and 13 Jbeta primers went into the PCR. Libraries were prepared by immunoSEQ multiplex PCR; TCRdb keeps only in-frame clonotypes and omits some of them. The sample holds a few hundred thousand clones, 84% seen once. Study results and caveats: Some V segments, including TRBV6-2 and TRBV6-3, were excluded as indistinguishable. Later on, an analysis found that several of the most significant clusters appeared to be linked to common viral pathogens, which included parvovirus B19. Highly shared sequence variants in one cluster were likely a sequencing artifact. Cytomegalovirus association was listed for approximately 160 TCR beta chains.

The V gene end was trimmed by 8 bases and the J gene end by 3 bases; junction bases not matched to a gene: 5. The CDR3 runs to 15 residues. The germline V gene has CDR1 LNHDA and CDR2 SQIVND (reference sequence). Sample: PBMCs. The TCR comes from a woman in her thirties or forties in good health and CMV-seropositive. J is TRBJ2-2 and V is TRBV19; 11 bases match TRBD2. CDR3 protein: CASGSGRAYTGELFF. Written as DNA, the CDR3 is TGTGCCAGTGGTAGCGGGAGGGCCTACACCGGGGAGCTGTTTTTT.